Below, 26 T cell receptor beta chains from the same sample are listed, as sequenced in a study of T cells expressing NK-cell markers (dated by TCRdb to about 2020). Library construction relied on 5' RACE. This sample was sequenced with an Illumina HiSeq 2000. TCRdb reprocessed the reads, and each CDR3 protein sequence is entered once, without DNA. The sample table holds more than 90,000 distinct CDR3 sequences. Jointly, the top ten make up roughly 20% of the sample. Sequenced: blood T cells: a sorted CD56 or NKG2C T cell subset, CD4+ or CD8+ T cells, or bulk PBMC T cells (not recorded which). These receptors came from a woman between 18 and 70 years old in good health.

The chain carries TRBV5-6 and TRBJ2-7; TCRdb outputs TRBD1, but without DNA this stays unchecked. CDR3 length: 14 residues. Germline V CDR1 and CDR2: SGHDT, YYEEEE. CDR3 protein: CASTAGTKAYEQYF.

The genes are TRBV27 and TRBJ1-3; TCRdb reports TRBD1, a call that lacks DNA to check it against. Germline V gene lookup returns CDR1 MNHEY and CDR2 SMNVEV (reference sequence). The CDR3 is 14 amino acids. CDR3 sequence: CASSAGTAGNTIYF.

The gene calls are TRBV6-1 and TRBJ2-1; TCRdb returns TRBD2, unconfirmable since there is no DNA. Per the germline V gene, CDR1 is MNHNS and CDR2 is SASEGT. This CDR3 spans 17 amino acids. Here the CDR3 reads CASNSNSPPSSYNEQFF.

The V gene is TRBV20-1, the J gene TRBJ2-5; TCRdb proposes TRBD2, but this gene call is untestable without DNA. Per the germline V gene, CDR1 is DFQATT and CDR2 is SNEGSKA (reference sequence). The CDR3 totals 13 residues. Here the CDR3 reads CSATRGNQETQYF.

The CDR3: CASSPSGTGVLMGTDTQYF. This chain uses TRBV27 with TRBJ2-3; as DNA is missing, the TRBD1 call by TCRdb cannot be tested. CDR3 size: 19 residues. CDR1 is MNHEY, CDR2 SMNVEV, per germline (reference sequence).

The chain joins TRBV30 to TRBJ2-3. CDR1 and CDR2 from the germline V gene are GTSNPN and SVGIG (reference sequence). The CDR3 covers 13 residues. The CDR3 is CAWIDGSPDTQYF.

The rearrangement joins TRBV27 to TRBJ2-1; the D call of TRBD2 rests on TCRdb alone, since no DNA is present to check it. The CDR3 consists of 14 residues. CDR1 MNHEY and CDR2 SMNVEV come from the germline V gene (reference sequence). The CDR3 is CASAEGLEGNEQFF.

The chain couples TRBV14 to TRBJ2-1; TCRdb's D gene call, TRBD2, goes unchecked for lack of DNA. Germline V CDR1 and CDR2: SGHDN, FVKESK. This CDR3 contains 15 residues. The CDR3 here is CASSLGTSGGDEQFF.

This rearrangement joins TRBV11-2 to TRBJ2-1; there is no DNA to check the TCRdb D call of TRBD2. This CDR3 is built from 11 residues. The germline V gene has CDR1 SGHAT and CDR2 FQNNGV. The CDR3 sequence: CASSLKRQQFF.

This chain's CDR3 is CASSYLGKVYTGELFF. This chain joins TRBV6-5 and TRBJ2-2. The CDR3 is made up of 16 amino acids. CDR1 is MNHEY and CDR2 is SVGAGI in the germline V gene.

J is TRBJ2-1 and V is TRBV10-1; TCRdb designates TRBD1, a call that cannot be tested without DNA. Germline V gene sequence: CDR1 WNHNN, CDR2 SYGVQD (reference sequence). The CDR3 totals 12 residues. The CDR3 here is CASSAGSGEQFF.

The rearrangement links TRBV7-7 to TRBJ2-1. The length of the CDR3 is 15 residues. Germline CDR1 reads SSHAT; CDR2 reads FNYEAQ (reference sequence). CDR3 in amino acids: CASSLGDGEGHEQFF.

The rearrangement joins TRBV4-3 to TRBJ2-7. Germline values: CDR1 LGHNA, CDR2 YSLEER. This CDR3 region has 14 residues. CDR3: CASSQVVGALKQYF.

The chain links TRBV6-6 to TRBJ1-2. Germline CDR1 is MNHNY and CDR2 is SVGAGI (reference sequence). CDR3 length: 13 residues. The chain's CDR3 is CASSFVRNYGYTF.

The chain has TRBV24-1 and TRBJ2-2; TCRdb calls TRBD1, which cannot be checked without DNA. This CDR3 is built from 16 residues. The germline V gene has CDR1 KGHDR and CDR2 SFDVKD. The CDR3 sequence is CATSDLRGHVTGELFF.

V and J are TRBV25-1 and TRBJ1-2; TCRdb's D call of TRBD1 is untestable without DNA. The CDR3 consists of 18 residues. CDR1 is MGHDK and CDR2 is SYGVNS in the germline V gene. CDR3 in amino acids: CATGSDGHPGVANYGYTF.

The chain uses TRBV7-9 and TRBJ2-1; absent DNA, TCRdb's TRBD1 call cannot be checked. Germline-derived CDR1 and CDR2 are SEHNR and FQNEAQ (reference sequence). The CDR3 loop spans 16 amino acids. Here the CDR3 reads CASSTDSGVSYNEQFF.

V and J are TRBV28 and TRBJ1-6. CDR1 and CDR2 (germline): MDHEN, SYDVKM. CDR3 length: 15 amino acids. CDR3 in amino acids: CASSFEGDSNSPLHF.

The genes are TRBV4-3 and TRBJ2-7; absent DNA, TCRdb's TRBD2 call cannot be checked. The CDR3 has 16 amino acids. Germline assignment: CDR1 LGHNA and CDR2 YSLEER. This CDR3 is CASSQEDGLANHEQYF.

This chain uses TRBV20-1 with TRBJ2-1. CDR3 size: 11 residues. Per germline, CDR1 DFQATT and CDR2 SNEGSKA (reference sequence). The CDR3 spells CSAPSVSEQFF.

The rearrangement uses TRBV5-1 and TRBJ2-3; the TCRdb call, TRBD1, lacks DNA for checking. Germline lookup yields CDR1 SGHRS and CDR2 YFSETQ. This CDR3 contains 16 residues. The CDR3 loop reads CASSFLQGGGTDTQYF. The variable domain in full, completed from reference TRBV5-1 and TRBJ2-3, reads KAGVTQTPRYLIKTRGQQVTLSCSPISGHRSVSWYQQTPGQGLQFLFEYFSETQRNKGNFPGRFSGRQFSNSRSEMNVSTLELGDSALYLCASSFLQGGGTDTQYFGPGTRLTVL.

The chain combines TRBV12-3 or TRBV12-4 with TRBJ2-1; TCRdb's assignment of TRBD2 cannot be checked, as there is no DNA. CDR3 size: 17 residues. The CDR3: CASSATSGGSPYNEQFF.

The chain employs TRBV29-1 and TRBJ1-2. Germline CDR1 SQVTM, CDR2 ANQGSEA. This CDR3 is 11 amino acids long. The CDR3 sequence is CSVATGYGYTF.

This chain uses TRBV6-6 with TRBJ1-2; TCRdb indicates TRBD1, and absent DNA this call remains unverified. The CDR3 covers 12 residues. Germline V gives CDR1 MNHNY, CDR2 SVGAGI (reference sequence). The CDR3: CATYGQGMGYTF.

J is TRBJ2-7 and V is TRBV7-9; TCRdb indicates TRBD1, and absent DNA this call remains unverified. CDR1 and CDR2 (germline): SEHNR, FQNEAQ (reference sequence). The CDR3 spans 14 residues. The CDR3 spells CASSSLPGPYEQYF.

The rearrangement links TRBV20-1 to TRBJ2-7; TCRdb outputs TRBD2, but without DNA this stays unchecked. The V gene's germline CDR1 is DFQATT and CDR2 SNEGSKA (reference sequence). The CDR3 runs to 15 residues. This CDR3 is CSARDLAGVAYEQYF.